These 25 T cell receptor beta chains originate from one sample sequenced in a study of T cells in Graves' hyperthyroidism and ophthalmopathy. The CDR3 regions of TCR beta were amplified from RNA transcripts. HTBI primers were used for first-round RT-PCR of the TCR CDR3. MiXCR, run by TCRdb on the multiplex PCR reads, gives a single entry per CDR3 protein. The sample carries about 360,000 distinct CDR3 sequences, 13% recorded once. Sequencing was done on a sample of blood. Receptor source: a woman aged 18-29 years with Graves' hyperthyroidism.

This clonotype was observed many times. The chain has TRBV4-2 and TRBJ2-7; the D gene is possibly TRBD2 (5 bases). This CDR3 is built from 15 residues. CDR1 is LGHNA and CDR2 is YNFKEQ in the germline V gene. V gave up 4 bases and J gave up 0 bases, with 13 bases separating them. This CDR3 is CASSLDQRSSYEQYF. The CDR3 DNA is TGTGCCAGCAGCCTAGATCAGCGGAGCTCCTACGAGCAGTACTTC.

The chain uses TRBV5-5 and TRBJ2-7; TRBD1 aligns across 7 bases. Germline loops: CDR1 SGHKS, CDR2 YYEKEE (reference sequence). The CDR3 has 15 amino acids. V gave up 0 bases and J gave up 7 bases; unmatched junction bases: 10. CDR3 residues: CASSLAGDSSGEQYF. For the CDR3, the DNA is TGTGCCAGCAGCTTGGCTGGGGACAGCTCGGGAGAGCAGTACTTC.

This clonotype has more than one count but fewer than ten. J is TRBJ1-2 and V is TRBV7-9; no clear D gene. Germline V gene data show CDR1 as SEHNR and CDR2 as FQNEAQ (reference sequence). The CDR3 is 15 amino acids. Deletions cut 1 base from V and 5 bases from J, with 14 bases between. The CDR3: CASSLVDGPAYGYTF. DNA for the CDR3: TGTGCCAGCAGCTTAGTTGATGGGCCGGCTTATGGCTACACCTTC.

This clonotype was counted between two and nine times. J is TRBJ2-1 and V is TRBV4-1, with D perhaps given as TRBD1 or TRBD2 (5 bases each). The CDR3 length is 14 residues. V dropped 8 bases and J dropped 4 bases, with 15 bases sitting between them. Looked up from germline, CDR1 is MGHRA and CDR2 is YSYEKL. The CDR3 DNA reads TGCGCCAGCTTACCCGGGACCGTATACAATGAGCAGTTCTTC. Translating it yields CASLPGTVYNEQFF.

This clonotype was seen only a few times. This chain uses TRBV27 with TRBJ1-2, with D perhaps matching TRBD1 (6 bases). This CDR3 spans 15 amino acids. The germline gives CDR1 MNHEY, CDR2 SMNVEV (reference sequence). Between the trimmed V and J ends, which lost 8 bases and 4 bases, there was a span of 20 bases. The CDR3, as DNA: TGTGCCAGCTGCCCCTGGGGTGGCAGGGGCTATGGCTACACCTTC. Translating it yields CASCPWGGRGYGYTF.

The gene calls are TRBV7-6 and TRBJ2-1; no clear D gene. V was trimmed by 4 bases and J by 7 bases, leaving 17 bases between them. From germline, CDR1 is SGHVS and CDR2 FNYEAQ. CDR3 length: 15 amino acids. The CDR3 DNA sequence: TGTGCCAGCAGCTCCGGATCTTCAATCCTTAATGAGCAGTTCTTC. Its protein product is CASSSGSSILNEQFF.

The chain links TRBV24-1 to TRBJ1-1; a possible D gene is TRBD1 (5 bases). The CDR3 has 16 residues. With 7 bases removed from V and 0 bases from J, the gap between germline ends came to 17 bases. Germline lookup yields CDR1 KGHDR and CDR2 SFDVKD. The CDR3 nucleotides are TGTGCCACCAGGGGCAAGTCTCCAGGGATGAACACTGAAGCTTTCTTT. Protein product: CATRGKSPGMNTEAFF.

This clonotype has only a few counts. A much larger clonotype is one base distant, so this may be a read error. The chain combines TRBV27 with TRBJ2-5; D is unclear. Per the germline V gene, CDR1 is MNHEY and CDR2 is SMNVEV (reference sequence). The CDR3 consists of 15 residues. The CDR3 DNA reads TGTGCCAGCAGTTTATCGATAGGATTCCAAGGGACCCAGTACTTC. It specifies CASSLSIGFQGTQYF.

This clonotype has a handful of counts. The V gene is TRBV5-1, the J gene TRBJ2-1; the match to TRBD1 covers 7 bases. V was pared by 4 bases and J by 4 bases, with 8 bases of the junction left unmatched. Per the germline V gene, CDR1 is SGHRS and CDR2 is YFSETQ. The CDR3 has 15 residues. CDR3 DNA sequence: TGCGCCAGCAGCCCCACAGGGGCTCCTTACAATGAGCAGTTCTTC. It specifies CASSPTGAPYNEQFF.

Comments on this clonotype: A read error may be the cause here, since a much bigger clone is one base away. V usage is TRBV3-1 and J usage is TRBJ2-2; D ambiguous. This CDR3 region has 13 residues. In germline, CDR1 is LGHDT, CDR2 YNNKEL (reference sequence). This CDR3 reads CAGSFDARRELFF. The CDR3 nucleotides are TGTGCCGGCAGCTTCGACGCAAGGCGGGAGCTGTTTTTT.

This clonotype occurred many times. This chain uses TRBV29-1 with TRBJ2-7; D not certain. Trimming cost V 6 bases and J 1 base, with 16 bases left between them. The CDR3 runs 14 residues. Germline V CDR1 and CDR2: SQVTM, ANQGSEA. The CDR3 DNA follows: TGCAGCGTCCTCTCGGTGCGGAAGTCCTACGAGCAGTACTTC. The encoded protein is CSVLSVRKSYEQYF.

This clonotype was seen ten or more times. V gene TRBV10-3 combines with J gene TRBJ1-2; TRBD1 might be the D (6 bases). The CDR3 is 13 amino acids. In germline, CDR1 is ENHRY, CDR2 SYGVKD. Trimming shortened V by 6 bases and J by 5 bases, and 13 bases separated the two germline ends. CDR3 DNA sequence: TGTGCCATCAGCCAGGGGTCGGAGTATGGCTACACCTTC. Its protein product is CAISQGSEYGYTF.

This clonotype was counted at least ten times. The chain combines TRBV5-5 with TRBJ2-1, with unresolved D. The CDR3 runs 15 residues. Trimming shortened V by 2 bases and J by 5 bases, and 14 bases separated the two germline ends. In germline, CDR1 is SGHKS, CDR2 YYEKEE (reference sequence). CDR3 region: CASSLTTRRHNEQFF. The DNA for the CDR3 is TGTGCCAGCAGCTTAACTACCCGGCGACACAATGAGCAGTTCTTC.

There are many counts of this clonotype. The genes are TRBV27 and TRBJ2-4; D gene ambiguous. The CDR3 totals 16 residues. V lost 6 bases to trimming and J lost 0 bases, with 15 bases between them. Germline CDR1 and CDR2: MNHEY and SMNVEV (reference sequence). The CDR3 loop reads CASSSRTDLAKNIQYF. The CDR3 DNA reads as TGTGCCAGCAGCTCGAGGACCGACCTAGCCAAAAACATTCAGTACTTC.

In its sample, this clonotype was seen many times. The chain has TRBV4-1 and TRBJ1-1; a possible D gene is TRBD1 (6 bases). Trimming pared 4 bases from V and 0 bases from J, leaving 15 bases between. CDR1 is MGHRA, CDR2 YSYEKL, per germline. The CDR3 has 16 residues. The CDR3 coding sequence is TGCGCCAGCAGCCCTGGACAGACCATCATGAACACTGAAGCTTTCTTT. Residues: CASSPGQTIMNTEAFF.

This clonotype was counted only a few times. The genes are TRBV4-2 and TRBJ2-7; TRBD2 agrees at 9 bases. Germline lookup yields CDR1 LGHNA and CDR2 YNFKEQ. The CDR3 runs 14 residues. Trimming removed 3 bases from V and 3 bases from J; junction bases left unmatched: 3. Written as DNA, the CDR3 is TGTGCCAGCAGCCAGGGACTAGCTATCTACGAGCAGTACTTC. Its protein product is CASSQGLAIYEQYF.

There are a few counts of this clonotype. The chain is built from TRBV9 and TRBJ2-3; 10 bases match TRBD2. The V gene's germline CDR1 is SGDLS and CDR2 YYNGEE. The CDR3 sequence is 18 residues long. Trimming took 2 bases from V and 2 from J; bases not matched to a gene: 11. The CDR3 sequence: CASSVSTSGTGLTDTQYF. DNA of the CDR3: TGTGCCAGCAGCGTTTCTACTAGCGGGACGGGGCTCACAGATACGCAGTATTTT. The entire variable domain, with the rest obtained from reference TRBV9 and TRBJ2-3, is as follows: DSGVTQTPKHLITATGQRVTLRCSPRSGDLSVYWYQQSLDQGLQFLIQYYNGEERAKGNILERFSAQQFPDLHSELNLSSLELGDSALYFCASSVSTSGTGLTDTQYFGPGTRLTVL.

With respect to this clonotype: A much larger clone differs by one base, so this may be a read error. The chain employs TRBV3-1 and TRBJ2-2; D not resolved. The CDR3 runs to 14 residues. Germline values: CDR1 LGHDT, CDR2 YNNKEL (reference sequence). Trimming took off 1 base at V and 9 bases at J, with 12 bases between the two ends. CDR3 amino acids: CASSQGVMTRELFF. The CDR3 DNA sequence: TGTGCCAGCAGCCAAGGGGTGATGACCAGGGAGCTGTTTTTT.

This clonotype was picked up many times. The chain couples TRBV27 to TRBJ1-6; D perhaps matches TRBD1 (6 bases). The V end was cut by 3 bases, the J end by 8 bases, with 17 bases between. CDR1 and CDR2 (germline): MNHEY, SMNVEV (reference sequence). CDR3 length: 16 residues. The CDR3 bases are TGTGCCAGCAGTTTGGTGGGGGCGGACATGGATTCACCCCTCCACTTT. It yields the protein CASSLVGADMDSPLHF.

At least ten counts were recorded for this clonotype. The rearrangement joins TRBV28 to TRBJ2-5; 7 positions agree with TRBD1. The germline V gene encodes CDR1 MDHEN and CDR2 SYDVKM. Trimming removed 4 bases from V and 3 bases from J; junction bases left unmatched: 2. CDR3 size: 13 residues. The chain's CDR3 is CASSWTGEETQYF. In nucleotides, the CDR3 is TGTGCCAGCAGTTGGACAGGAGAAGAGACCCAGTACTTC.

This clonotype was counted ten times or more. This sequence joins TRBV9 and TRBJ2-3; TRBD2 matches at 12 bases. Germline CDR1 SGDLS, CDR2 YYNGEE. The ends lost 4 bases at V and 4 bases at J; junction bases unmatched: 10. CDR3 size: 17 residues. As DNA, the CDR3 is TGTGCCAGCAGCTCAAGTCCCGGGACTAGCGGGTCAGATACGCAGTATTTT. Amino acid sequence: CASSSSPGTSGSDTQYF.

Only a few counts were recorded for this clonotype. The chain couples TRBV10-3 to TRBJ1-5; D unclear. Trimming removed 5 bases from V and 6 bases from J, with 11 bases in between. Germline CDR1 reads ENHRY; CDR2 reads SYGVKD. The CDR3 runs to 13 residues. In nucleotides, the CDR3 is TGTGCCATCAGTTCGACGGAGAGTCAGCCCCAGCATTTT. Protein: CAISSTESQPQHF.

V gene TRBV28 combines with J gene TRBJ2-1; 8 positions match TRBD2. From germline, CDR1 is MDHEN and CDR2 SYDVKM. With V trimmed by 4 bases and J by 3 bases, 11 bases remained unmatched. This CDR3 has 17 amino acids. The CDR3 DNA sequence: TGTGCCAGCAGTTCGGGGCTAGCGGGCTCTTACTACAATGAGCAGTTCTTC. This codes for CASSSGLAGSYYNEQFF.

This clonotype was observed at least ten times. The chain carries TRBV3-1 and TRBJ2-5; weak D call: TRBD2 (5 bases). The CDR3 length is 15 residues. Germline CDR1 and CDR2: LGHDT and YNNKEL (reference sequence). V dropped 3 bases and J dropped 1 base, with 12 bases sitting between them. The CDR3 sequence: CASSHIQTIQETQYF. The DNA of the CDR3 is TGTGCCAGCAGCCACATCCAGACTATCCAAGAGACCCAGTACTTC.

The sample holds many counts of this clonotype. J is TRBJ2-1 and V is TRBV27; 12 bases agree with TRBD2. CDR3 size: 16 residues. Trimming took 3 bases from V and 4 from J; bases not matched to a gene: 4. Per germline, CDR1 MNHEY and CDR2 SMNVEV (reference sequence). The CDR3: CASSLPGLAGYNEQFF. For the CDR3, the DNA is TGTGCCAGCAGTTTGCCCGGACTAGCGGGGTACAATGAGCAGTTCTTC.